The text below deals with one TCR beta chain. Its antigen is still unknown. The PCR used 60 Vbeta and 13 Jbeta primers. Method: immunoSEQ multiplex PCR; TCRdb's copy keeps in-frame clones and lacks some. The sample contains fewer than 250,000 clones, about 83% of which appear only once. The entry originates in a study of cytomegalovirus exposure and HLA in healthy donors. The wider study: Unique TCR beta sequences numbering 120 million or so came from around 180 million T cells in an earlier analysis. General study results and limits: Judged likely to be a sequencing artifact was a cluster of highly shared sequence variants.

Between the trimmed V and J ends, which lost 4 bases and 3 bases, there was a span of 10 bases. From germline, CDR1 is SGHDN and CDR2 FVKESK. The CDR3 is made up of 14 amino acids. Sequencing was performed on PBMCs. The chain uses TRBV14 and TRBJ2-1; a weak D match, TRBD2 (6 bases). The clonotype originates from a human donor in good health. The CDR3 coding sequence is TGTGCCAGCAGCCTATGGGAGGACTACAATGAGCAGTTCTTC. Residues: CASSLWEDYNEQFF.